The present T cell receptor beta chain was sequenced within a study of CD8 T cells in ankylosing spondylitis. Points from the study as a whole: Among TCR beta sequences, a motif of several highly homologous variants appeared characteristic of ankylosing spondylitis blood. Some motif variants had been reported before (in reactive arthritis synovial fluid and blood). CD8+ cells made up the disease-linked clones, which were relatively rare in peripheral blood. It was reported that disease-linked clones were significantly enriched in matched ankylosing spondylitis synovial fluid.

Concerning this clonotype itself: Its antigen is unidentified.

Germline assignment: CDR1 MGHDK and CDR2 SYGVNS. Germline trimming cut 4 bases from V and 9 bases from J; bases unmatched to any gene: 7. The CDR3 runs to 13 residues. The authors made TCR beta libraries by quantitative 5'-RACE with molecular barcodes. TCRdb re-derived calls from the 5' RACE reads in MiXCR, one entry per CDR3 protein. Of roughly 440,000 distinct CDR3 sequences listed, roughly 18% are singletons. The receptor comes from a male donor with ankylosing spondylitis. Sequencing was carried out using blood, either unsorted or a sorted T cell fraction (not recorded which). The chain has TRBV25-1 and TRBJ2-3; 7 bases agree with TRBD2. Here the CDR3 DNA reads TGTGCCAGCAGTGTCTACCTCGGGGGGACGCAGTATTTT. Its translation is CASSVYLGGTQYF. Drawing the rest from reference TRBV25-1 and TRBJ2-3, the complete variable domain is EADIYQTPRYLVIGTGKKITLECSQTMGHDKMYWYQQDPGMELHLIHYSYGVNSTEKGDLSSESTVSRIRTEHFPLTLESARPSHTSQYLCASSVYLGGTQYFGPGTRLTVL.